These 3 T cell receptor beta chains came from one sample sequenced in a study of T-cell reconstitution after alpha-beta-depleted transplantation in children. During its preparation, the TCRbeta library received unique molecular identifiers. Using its own MiXCR run on the PCR reads, TCRdb lists one record per CDR3 protein. Seen here are 450,000 to 600,000 distinct CDR3 sequences, 18% observed once, and the top ten hold 3% to 4%. This sample comprised PBMCs from the stem cell graft donor, obtained from the stem cell graft. These receptors originate from a human donor who donated a stem cell graft to a child with acute lymphoblastic leukemia.

This clonotype has more than one count but fewer than ten. The chain is built from TRBV5-1 and TRBJ2-7, with D unresolved. The CDR3 is made up of 14 amino acids. With 0 bases removed from V and 0 bases from J, the gap between germline ends came to 7 bases. Germline CDR1 is SGHRS and CDR2 is YFSETQ. Written as DNA, the CDR3 is TGCGCCAGCAGCTTGGAGCAGACCTCCTACGAGCAGTACTTC. Its translation: CASSLEQTSYEQYF.

The chain joins TRBV6-2 or TRBV6-3 to TRBJ2-1; possible D gene TRBD2, 6 bases. CDR3 length equals 21 residues. V lost 2 bases and J 0 bases, leaving 26 bases between the germline ends. The germline V gene has CDR1 MNHEY and CDR2 SVGEGT. DNA for the CDR3: TGTGCCAGCAGTTACCCGTTCGATAGCGGAGTAGGGGTGAGCTCCTACAATGAGCAGTTCTTC. Translation gives CASSYPFDSGVGVSSYNEQFF.

The V gene is TRBV5-1, the J gene TRBJ2-3; 7 bases are shared with TRBD2. Looked up from germline, CDR1 is SGHRS and CDR2 is YFSETQ. The CDR3 has 12 residues. With V trimmed by 4 bases and J by 6 bases, 2 bases remained unmatched. Written as DNA, the CDR3 is TGCGCCAGCAGCCGGGACTACGATACGCAGTATTTT. It specifies CASSRDYDTQYF. Using reference TRBV5-1 and TRBJ2-3 for the parts outside the CDR3, the full variable domain is KAGVTQTPRYLIKTRGQQVTLSCSPISGHRSVSWYQQTPGQGLQFLFEYFSETQRNKGNFPGRFSGRQFSNSRSEMNVSTLELGDSALYLCASSRDYDTQYFGPGTRLTVL.